This T cell receptor beta chain comes out of a study of T-cell reconstitution after alpha-beta-depleted transplantation in children. Comments on this clonotype: No antigen is known for it.

Unique molecular identifiers were incorporated when the TCRbeta library was constructed. TCRdb independently ran MiXCR on the PCR reads; one entry per CDR3 protein. The table includes about 980,000 distinct CDR3 sequences, around 30% detected once. Study-wide results and caveats: At day 60, the high TCRbeta diversity found in some patients originated from recipient T cells and thymic progenitors that had survived. A year had passed since transplant, and T-cell counts and diversity by then came mostly from newly produced T cells.

Germline V lookup: CDR1 SGHRS, CDR2 YFSETQ. This CDR3 has 15 amino acids. V gave up 1 base and J gave up 1 base, with 10 bases separating them. This TCR came from a boy younger than two who had a stem cell transplant for SCID, so the T cells may come from the graft donor. This chain connects TRBV5-1 to TRBJ2-3; D may be TRBD2 (5 bases). The sequences come from PBMCs, mostly from graft donor cells, collected 360 days after TCRalphabeta/CD19-depleted stem cell transplant. CDR3 DNA: TGCGCCAGCAGCTTGAGCGGATGGGGCACAGATACGCAGTATTTT. Protein sequence: CASSLSGWGTDTQYF.